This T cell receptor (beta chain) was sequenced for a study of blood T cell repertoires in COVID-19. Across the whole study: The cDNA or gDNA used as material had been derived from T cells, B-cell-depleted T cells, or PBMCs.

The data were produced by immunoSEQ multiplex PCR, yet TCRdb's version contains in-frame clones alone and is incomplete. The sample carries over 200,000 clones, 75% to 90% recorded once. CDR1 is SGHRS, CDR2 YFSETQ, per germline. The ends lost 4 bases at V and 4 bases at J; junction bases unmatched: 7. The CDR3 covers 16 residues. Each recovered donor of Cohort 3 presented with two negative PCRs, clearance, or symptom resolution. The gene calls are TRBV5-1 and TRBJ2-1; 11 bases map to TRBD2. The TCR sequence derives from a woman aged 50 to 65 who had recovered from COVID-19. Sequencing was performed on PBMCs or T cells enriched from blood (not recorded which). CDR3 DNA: TGCGCCAGCAGCCCAGGACTAGCGGGCCCTTACAATGAGCAGTTCTTC. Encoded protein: CASSPGLAGPYNEQFF.